This TCR beta chain came from a study of blood T cell repertoires in COVID-19. Overall study: The cDNA or gDNA used as material had been derived from T cells, B-cell-depleted T cells, or PBMCs.

Trimming took 8 bases from V and 3 from J, leaving 14 bases between them. The CDR3 contains 13 residues. Germline CDR1 is SNHLY and CDR2 is FYNNEI. In the authors' methods: Estimation of nucleated cell counts relied on the amplification of reference gene primers. Profiled with immunoSEQ multiplex PCR; TCRdb holds only in-frame clones, not every one. V, J and clone size are taken as reported in that table, and D and trimming were inferred from the DNA itself. The table shows about 180,000 clones, with roughly 80% occurring only once. The sequence came from a human donor in a cohort sampled during active COVID-19. The chain couples TRBV2 to TRBJ2-7; the D is unclear. The sequencing input was peripheral blood. The CDR3: CASLHAAGYEQYF. The DNA of the CDR3 is TGTGCCAGCCTACACGCGGCCGGCTACGAGCAGTACTTC. Full variable domain (rest looked up from reference TRBV2 and TRBJ2-7): EPEVTQTPSHQVTQMGQEVILRCVPISNHLYFYWYRQILGQKVEFLVSFYNNEISEKSEIFDDQFSVERPDGSNFTLKIRSTKLEDSAMYFCASLHAAGYEQYFGPGTRLTVT.